Following are 16 T cell receptor beta chains from one sample sequenced in a study of cytomegalovirus exposure and HLA in healthy donors. This PCR relied on a set of 60 Vbeta primers and 13 Jbeta primers. Sequenced by immunoSEQ multiplex PCR; TCRdb stores in-frame clones only, minus some. The sample has 100,000 to 150,000 clones; 81% are singletons. The specimen sequenced was PBMCs. Receptors originate from a man between 18 and 35 years old in good health and CMV-seronegative.

The chain has TRBV4-3 and TRBJ2-3, with a weak D call TRBD2 (5 bases). V shed 0 bases and J shed 6 bases, with 7 bases lying between them. The germline gives CDR1 LGHNA, CDR2 YSLEER. The CDR3 contains 13 residues. DNA of the CDR3: TGCGCCAGCAGCCAAGAATGGAGGGATACGCAGTATTTT. Its protein is CASSQEWRDTQYF.

V usage is TRBV7-2 and J usage is TRBJ1-3; tentatively, D is TRBD1 (5 bases). The CDR3 totals 16 residues. Germline CDR1 SGHTA, CDR2 FQGNSA. V gave up 4 bases and J gave up 0 bases, with 13 bases separating them. CDR3 in amino acids: CASSSTTVFSGNTIYF. Written as DNA, the CDR3 is TGTGCCAGCAGCTCGACGACAGTTTTCTCTGGAAACACCATATATTTT.

V is TRBV4-3 and J is TRBJ1-2; perhaps TRBD1 as D (5 bases). The CDR3 runs to 16 residues. V lost 1 base, J lost 1 base, and 13 bases lay in between. Germline values: CDR1 LGHNA, CDR2 YSLEER. The chain's CDR3 is CASSQVRAANNYGYTF. CDR3 in DNA: TGCGCCAGCAGCCAAGTCAGGGCAGCAAATAACTATGGCTACACCTTC.

The chain employs TRBV6-5 and TRBJ1-6, with D possibly TRBD1 on 5 matching bases. Trimming left V 0 bases short and J 8 bases short, with 14 bases between. CDR1 is MNHEY, CDR2 SVGAGI, per germline. The CDR3 has 16 amino acids. The CDR3 loop reads CASSYSPGPRDSPLHF. Here the CDR3 DNA reads TGTGCCAGCAGTTACTCCCCAGGGCCCCGGGATTCACCCCTCCACTTT.

The genes are TRBV6-6 and TRBJ2-5; TRBD1 is a possible D gene (6 bases). V was cut by 0 bases and J by 4 bases, with 12 bases left in between. CDR3 size: 15 residues. The germline gives CDR1 MNHNY, CDR2 SVGAGI (reference sequence). CDR3 in DNA: TGTGCCAGCAGTTACTCGGACAGATGGGGAGAGACCCAGTACTTC. Amino acids: CASSYSDRWGETQYF.

This clone was recorded a few times. The chain uses TRBV4-1 and TRBJ1-1; 8 nucleotides match TRBD1. Per the germline V gene, CDR1 is MGHRA and CDR2 is YSYEKL. The CDR3 has 14 amino acids. V lost 6 bases and J lost 4; bases outside the gene matches: 7. The CDR3 reads CASRAPTGGTEAFF. CDR3 coding DNA: TGCGCCAGCAGAGCCCCAACAGGGGGCACTGAAGCTTTCTTT.

The J gene is TRBJ2-7, the V gene TRBV30; TRBD2 matches at 9 bases. Germline assignment: CDR1 GTSNPN and CDR2 SVGIG (reference sequence). Trimming cost V 7 bases and J 4 bases; bases outside gene matches: 8. The CDR3 spans 13 residues. The DNA of the CDR3 is TGTGCCTACACGCGGGGGGGCATATACGAGCAGTACTTC. The encoded protein is CAYTRGGIYEQYF.

CDR3 sequence reads: CASSFFRGTSNQPQHF. CDR3 bases: TGTGCCAGCAGTTTTTTCAGGGGGACGAGCAATCAGCCCCAGCATTTT. J is TRBJ1-5 and V is TRBV28, with 7 bases aligning to TRBD1. Germline V lookup: CDR1 MDHEN, CDR2 SYDVKM. This CDR3 region has 16 residues. Trimming cost V 3 bases and J 1 base; bases outside gene matches: 6.

In DNA form, the CDR3 reads TGCGCCAGCAGCCAAGAAGCTACTGTCCACTATGGCTACACCTTC. It encodes CASSQEATVHYGYTF. V and J are TRBV4-3 and TRBJ1-2; D gene uncertain. The CDR3 runs 15 residues. Germline V CDR1 and CDR2: LGHNA, YSLEER. Trimming took off 0 bases at V and 3 bases at J, with 11 bases between the two ends.

V and J are TRBV27 and TRBJ1-1; the match to TRBD1 covers 8 bases. The germline V gene has CDR1 MNHEY and CDR2 SMNVEV (reference sequence). The trim removed 4 bases at V and 1 base at J, leaving 8 bases unmatched. The CDR3 has 16 amino acids. The CDR3 region is CASSSKRDRRNTEAFF. DNA for the CDR3: TGTGCCAGCAGTTCGAAGAGGGACAGGAGGAACACTGAAGCTTTCTTT.

This clone has only a few counts. V usage is TRBV29-1 and J usage is TRBJ1-2; the D gene is possibly TRBD1 (5 bases). The CDR3 loop spans 15 amino acids. Germline lookup yields CDR1 SQVTM and CDR2 ANQGSEA. V gave up 0 bases and J gave up 0 bases, with 11 bases separating them. CDR3: CSVEDRQTTNYGYTF. As DNA, the CDR3 is TGCAGCGTTGAAGATCGACAGACCACTAACTATGGCTACACCTTC.

The chain carries TRBV7-8 and TRBJ2-2; the D is unclear. Germline CDR1 and CDR2: SGHVS and FQNEAQ. CDR3 length: 14 residues. The germline V and J ends were trimmed by 2 bases and 1 base, with 5 bases remaining between them. The CDR3 reads CASSLSVNTGELFF. The CDR3 nucleotides read TGTGCCAGCAGCTTATCGGTGAACACCGGGGAGCTGTTTTTT.

This sequence joins TRBV5-4 and TRBJ1-6; the D is unclear. V shed 1 base and J shed 7 bases, with 9 bases lying between them. Germline V gene sequence: CDR1 SGHNT, CDR2 YYREEE (reference sequence). This CDR3 region has 14 residues. The CDR3 here is CASSLKGGNSPLHF. CDR3 sequence (DNA): TGTGCCAGCAGCTTGAAGGGCGGGAATTCACCCCTCCACTTT.

V gene TRBV18 combines with J gene TRBJ1-1; D unclear. V lost 2 bases to trimming and J lost 8 bases, with 9 bases between them. The germline V gene encodes CDR1 KGHSH and CDR2 LQKENI. CDR3 length: 12 amino acids. The CDR3 region has the DNA TGTGCCAGCTCACCAGCAGTTTCCGAAGCTTTCTTT. Encoded protein: CASSPAVSEAFF.

The chain carries TRBV7-8 and TRBJ2-2; D possibly corresponds to TRBD2 (5 bases). The germline V and J ends were trimmed by 1 base and 3 bases, with 18 bases remaining between them. Germline assignment: CDR1 SGHVS and CDR2 FQNEAQ. CDR3 length equals 18 residues. The CDR3 spells CASSLEVTTKSYTGELFF. DNA for the CDR3: TGTGCCAGCAGCTTAGAGGTGACGACTAAGTCTTACACCGGGGAGCTGTTTTTT.

The J gene is TRBJ2-7, the V gene TRBV6-5, with TRBD2 matching 10 bases. J was trimmed by 6 bases and V by 7 bases; bases with no gene match: 6. The length of the CDR3 is 13 residues. CDR1 and CDR2 (germline): MNHEY, SVGAGI. This CDR3 reads CASNTGTSVEQYF. CDR3 bases: TGTGCCAGCAATACCGGGACTAGCGTCGAGCAGTACTTC.